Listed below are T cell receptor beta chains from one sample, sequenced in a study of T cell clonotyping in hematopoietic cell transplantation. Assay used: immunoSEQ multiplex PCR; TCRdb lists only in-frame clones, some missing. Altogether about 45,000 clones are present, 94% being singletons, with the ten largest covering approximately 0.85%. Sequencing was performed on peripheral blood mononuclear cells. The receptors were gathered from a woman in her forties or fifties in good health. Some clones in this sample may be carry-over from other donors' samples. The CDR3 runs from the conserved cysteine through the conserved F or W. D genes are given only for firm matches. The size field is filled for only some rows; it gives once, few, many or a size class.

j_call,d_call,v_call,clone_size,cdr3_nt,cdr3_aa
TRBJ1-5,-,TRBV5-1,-,TGCGCCAGCAGCGCGTGGTTTAATCAGCCCCAGCATTTT,CASSAWFNQPQHF
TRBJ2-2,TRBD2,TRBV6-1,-,TGTGCCAGCAGTGAAAGACTAGCGGGGGGGACGAACACCGGGGAGCTGTTTTTT,CASSERLAGGTNTGELFF
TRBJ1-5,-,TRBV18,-,TGTGCCAGCTCACCTGTAATCAATCAGCCCCAGCATTTT,CASSPVINQPQHF
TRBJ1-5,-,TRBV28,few,TGTGCCAGCAGTTCAGGGGGCAATCAGCCCCAGCATTTT,CASSSGGNQPQHF
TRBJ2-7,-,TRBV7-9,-,TGTGCCAGCAGCTTAGGGGGCCGCGGGTACGAGCAGTACTTC,CASSLGGRGYEQYF
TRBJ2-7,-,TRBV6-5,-,TGTGCCAGCAGCCTCTGGGACTCCTACGAGCAGTACTTC,CASSLWDSYEQYF
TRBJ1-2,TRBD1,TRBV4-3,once,TGCGCCAGCAGCCAAGAGACAGGGAAATATGGCTACACCTTC,CASSQETGKYGYTF
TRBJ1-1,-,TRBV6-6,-,TGTGCCAGCAGTTACTTCGGGCCTGGGCGGAACACTGAAGCTTTCTTT,CASSYFGPGRNTEAFF
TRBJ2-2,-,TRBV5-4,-,TGTGCCAGCCACCGTGGAGCGGGGAACACCGGGGAGCTGTTTTTT,CASHRGAGNTGELFF
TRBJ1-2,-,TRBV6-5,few,TGTGCCAGCAGTTACCCAGGACGGGGCTACACCTTC,CASSYPGRGYTF
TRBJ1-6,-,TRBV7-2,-,TGTGCCAGCAGCCCCCGGGCCCCGATCTCACCCCTCCACTTT,CASSPRAPISPLHF
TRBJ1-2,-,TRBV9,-,TGTGCCAGCAGCGTAGCGAGGGAGGGTGGGTATGGCTACACCTTC,CASSVAREGGYGYTF
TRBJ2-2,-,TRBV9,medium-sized,TGTGCCAGTGGCGGGCGAGGGGGGGAGCTGTTTTTT,CASGGRGGELFF
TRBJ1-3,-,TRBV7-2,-,TGTGCCAGCAGCTTGTCCGAGGGAGATTTTAACACCATATATTTT,CASSLSEGDFNTIYF
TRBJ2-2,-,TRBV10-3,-,TGTGCCTCGTCGACAGCGAACACCGGGGAGCTGTTTTTT,CASSTANTGELFF
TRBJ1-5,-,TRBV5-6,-,TGTGCCAGCAGCTTGGGCGGGGGTCGGAATCAGCCCCAGCATTTT,CASSLGGGRNQPQHF
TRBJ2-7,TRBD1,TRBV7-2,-,TGTGCCAGCAGCTTAGTAGGCAGGGGGCAATACGAGCAGTACTTC,CASSLVGRGQYEQYF
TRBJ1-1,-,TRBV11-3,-,TGTGCCAGCAGCTTAAATGTTATCGGTCGAGCTTTCTTT,CASSLNVIGRAFF
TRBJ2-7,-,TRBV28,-,TGTGCCAGCAGTTTAAGGCCTTACTACGAGCAGTACTTC,CASSLRPYYEQYF
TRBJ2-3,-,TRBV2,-,TGTGCCAGCAGCCCCACCTTTTCGGTAGGGGATACGCAGTATTTT,CASSPTFSVGDTQYF
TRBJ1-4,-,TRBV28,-,TGTGCCAGCAGTTTGGGTGGCGAAAAACTGTTTTTT,CASSLGGEKLFF
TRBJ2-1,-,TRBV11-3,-,TGTGCCAGCAGCTTAGATCGGAGGGGGGGCTTCAATGAGCAGTTCTTC,CASSLDRRGGFNEQFF
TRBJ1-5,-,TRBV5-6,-,TGTGCCAGCAGCCCCATGGGTCATCAGCCCCAGCATTTT,CASSPMGHQPQHF
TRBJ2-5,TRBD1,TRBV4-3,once,TGCGCCAGCAGCCAAGATCGGGGCTCGCAGGGGGCATCCCAGTACTTC,CASSQDRGSQGASQYF
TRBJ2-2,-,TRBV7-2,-,TGTGCCAGCAGCTGGAACACAGGGCCCGGGGAGCTGTTTTTT,CASSWNTGPGELFF
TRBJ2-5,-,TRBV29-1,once,TGCAGCGGCGGACAGAGCCAAGAGACCCAGTACTTC,CSGGQSQETQYF
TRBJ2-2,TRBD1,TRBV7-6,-,TGTGCCAGCAGCTCGACAGGGGACGGCGGGGAGCTGTTTTTT,CASSSTGDGGELFF
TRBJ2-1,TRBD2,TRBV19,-,TGTGCCAGTACGGGCGGGGGGGCGGAGGAGCAGTTCTTC,CASTGGGAEEQFF
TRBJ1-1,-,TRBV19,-,TGTGCCAGTAGTATACTCGGACTGAACACTGAAGCTTTCTTT,CASSILGLNTEAFF
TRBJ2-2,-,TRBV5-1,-,TGCGCCAGCGCCCTAGGGGCAGGCGTATTAGCCGGGGAGCTGTTTTTT,CASALGAGVLAGELFF
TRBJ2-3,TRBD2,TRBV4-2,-,TGTGCCAGCAGCCAAGAGGGACTAGAGGGAACAGATACGCAGTATTTT,CASSQEGLEGTDTQYF
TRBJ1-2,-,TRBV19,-,TGTGCCAGTAGTATTGGCCAGGGGAACTATGGCTACACCTTC,CASSIGQGNYGYTF
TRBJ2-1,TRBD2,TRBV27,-,TGTGCCAGCAGTTCACACCGGGACTATGACGATGAGCAGTTCTTC,CASSSHRDYDDEQFF
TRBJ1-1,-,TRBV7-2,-,TGTGCCAGCAGCCCGCTACGAGGACAGAAAACTGAAGCTTTCTTT,CASSPLRGQKTEAFF
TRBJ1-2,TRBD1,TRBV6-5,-,TGTGCCAGCAGTCCCGCGGGACAGGGTTATGGCTACACCTTC,CASSPAGQGYGYTF
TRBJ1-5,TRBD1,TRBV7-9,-,TGTGCCAGCAGCAGGACAGGCCTCAATCAGCCCCAGCATTTT,CASSRTGLNQPQHF
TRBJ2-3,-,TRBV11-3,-,TGTGCCAGCAGCTTATCAGATACGCAGTATTTT,CASSLSDTQYF
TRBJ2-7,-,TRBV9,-,TGTGCCAGCAGCGTAGACTGGCAGGGCCGAAGCGAGCAGTACTTC,CASSVDWQGRSEQYF
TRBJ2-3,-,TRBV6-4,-,TGTGCCAGCAGTGACTCGGGGGGCGGCACAGATACGCAGTATTTT,CASSDSGGGTDTQYF
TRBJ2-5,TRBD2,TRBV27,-,TGTGCCAGCAGTTCTGGACTAGCGGGGGGGGAGACCCAGTACTTC,CASSSGLAGGETQYF
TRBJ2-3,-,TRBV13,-,TGTGCCAGCAGCTTAAGATTGAGGGTCGACACAGATACGCAGTATTTT,CASSLRLRVDTDTQYF
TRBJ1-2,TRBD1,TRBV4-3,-,TGCGCCAGCAGCCAGCAACAGGGGGAAAACTATGGCTACACCTTC,CASSQQQGENYGYTF
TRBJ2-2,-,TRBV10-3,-,TGTGCCATCAGTGAGTCGGGGACCGTGAACACCGGGGAGCTGTTTTTT,CAISESGTVNTGELFF
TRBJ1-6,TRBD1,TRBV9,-,TGTGCCAGCAGCCCCAGGGACAGGGGTTCTTCACCCCTCCACTTT,CASSPRDRGSSPLHF
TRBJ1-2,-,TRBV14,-,TGTGCCAGCAGCCAACAGCGGGGACCCTATGGCTACACCTTC,CASSQQRGPYGYTF
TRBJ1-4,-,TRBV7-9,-,TGTGCCAGCAGCTTAACGGACCCCAATGAAAAACTGTTTTTT,CASSLTDPNEKLFF
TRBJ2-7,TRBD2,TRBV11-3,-,TGTGCCAGCAGCCAACGGGCCCTTCTCCCGGGGGGGCATTACGAGCAGTACTTC,CASSQRALLPGGHYEQYF
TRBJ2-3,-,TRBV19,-,TGTGCCAGTAGTAGCGGGGGCGGGACAGATACGCAGTATTTT,CASSSGGGTDTQYF
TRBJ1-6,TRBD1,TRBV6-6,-,TGTGCCAGCAGAGCAGGGGGCGATTCACCCCTCCACTTT,CASRAGGDSPLHF
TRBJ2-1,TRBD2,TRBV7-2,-,TGTGCCAGCAGCTTTGAACTAGCGAAGAATGAGCAGTTCTTC,CASSFELAKNEQFF
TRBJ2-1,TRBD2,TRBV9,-,TGTGCCAGCAGCGTAGGGAGTTCTAGCGGGGGGGCTGGGTCCTACAATGAGCAGTTCTTC,CASSVGSSSGGAGSYNEQFF
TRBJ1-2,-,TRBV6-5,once,TGTGCCAGCAGTTACTCTACACCCGGGGTATATGGCTACACCTTC,CASSYSTPGVYGYTF